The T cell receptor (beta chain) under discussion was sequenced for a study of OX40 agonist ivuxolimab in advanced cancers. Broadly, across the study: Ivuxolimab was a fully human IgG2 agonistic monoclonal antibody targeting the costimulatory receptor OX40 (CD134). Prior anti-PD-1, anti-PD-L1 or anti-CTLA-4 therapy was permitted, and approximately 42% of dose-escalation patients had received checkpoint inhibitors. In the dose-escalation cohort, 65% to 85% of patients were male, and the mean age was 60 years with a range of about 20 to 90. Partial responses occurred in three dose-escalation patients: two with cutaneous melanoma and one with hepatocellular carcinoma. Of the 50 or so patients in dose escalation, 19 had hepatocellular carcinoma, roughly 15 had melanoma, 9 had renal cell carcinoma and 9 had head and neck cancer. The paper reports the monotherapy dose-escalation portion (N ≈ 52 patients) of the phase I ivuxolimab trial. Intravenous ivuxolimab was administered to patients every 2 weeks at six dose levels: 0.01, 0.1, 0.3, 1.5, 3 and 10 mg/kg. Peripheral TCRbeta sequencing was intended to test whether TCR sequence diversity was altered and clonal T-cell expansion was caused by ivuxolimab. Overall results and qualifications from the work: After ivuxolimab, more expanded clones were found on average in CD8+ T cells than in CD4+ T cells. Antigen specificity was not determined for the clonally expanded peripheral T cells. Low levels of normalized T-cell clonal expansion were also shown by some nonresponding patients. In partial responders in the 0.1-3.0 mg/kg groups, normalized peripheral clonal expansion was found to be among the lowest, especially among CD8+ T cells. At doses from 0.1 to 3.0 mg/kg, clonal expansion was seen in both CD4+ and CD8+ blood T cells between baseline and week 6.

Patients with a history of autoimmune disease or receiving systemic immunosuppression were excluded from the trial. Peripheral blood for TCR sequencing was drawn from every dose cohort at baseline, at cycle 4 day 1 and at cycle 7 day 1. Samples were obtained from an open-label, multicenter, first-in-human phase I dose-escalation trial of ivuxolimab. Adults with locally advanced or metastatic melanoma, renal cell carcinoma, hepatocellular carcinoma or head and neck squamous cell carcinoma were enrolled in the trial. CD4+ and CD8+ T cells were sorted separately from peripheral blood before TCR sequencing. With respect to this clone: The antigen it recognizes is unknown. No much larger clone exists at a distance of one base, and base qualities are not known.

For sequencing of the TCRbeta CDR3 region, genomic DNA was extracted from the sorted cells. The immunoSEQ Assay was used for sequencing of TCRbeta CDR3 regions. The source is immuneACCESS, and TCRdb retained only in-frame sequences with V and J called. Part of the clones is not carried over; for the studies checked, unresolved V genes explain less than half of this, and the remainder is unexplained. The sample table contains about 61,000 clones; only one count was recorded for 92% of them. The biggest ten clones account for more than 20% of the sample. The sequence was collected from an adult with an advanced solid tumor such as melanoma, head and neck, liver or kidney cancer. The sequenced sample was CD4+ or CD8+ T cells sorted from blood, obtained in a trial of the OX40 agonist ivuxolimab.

For the CDR3, the sequence is CSVGAGWGMNTEAFF. The bases are TGCAGCGTTGGCGCTGGGTGGGGCATGAACACTGAAGCTTTCTTT. The sequence links TRBV29-1 to TRBJ1-1; 5 matching bases give a weak D call of TRBD1. From the germline V gene, CDR1 is SQVTM and CDR2 is ANQGSEA. The CDR3, from cysteine to phenylalanine, totals 15 residues. Of all the DNA, just the CDR3 is kept, 45 bases in frame from base 1. The germline ends are 15 bases apart after V is trimmed by 4 bases and J by 0 bases.